The clone carrying this T cell receptor beta chain showed up just a few times. Antigen: not known. The source of the sample is a study of T cells after yellow fever vaccination. Broader study findings: One caveat is that FACS-sorted repertoires could contain abundant clonotypes contaminating from the bulk population. It was a small share of clonotypes that appeared in both CD4 and CD8 compartments. Re-detected after boosting: most primary clones, about 95% of CD4 and about 90% of CD8.

Universal primer sites and UMIs were introduced during 5'RACE template-switching synthesis of TCR cDNA. Using its own MiXCR run on the 5' RACE reads, TCRdb lists one record per CDR3 protein. Here the sample spans under 600,000 distinct CDR3 sequences, 20% to 25% being singletons. This CDR3 has 13 residues. Looked up from germline, CDR1 is DFQATT and CDR2 is SNEGSKA (reference sequence). Deletions cut 3 bases from V and 6 bases from J, with 9 bases between. The clonotype was recovered from a man younger than 30 who received the YFV17D yellow fever vaccine. The gene calls are TRBV20-1 and TRBJ1-6, with D possibly TRBD1 on 5 matching bases. This sample comprised PBMCs, obtained roughly 20 days after the first yellow fever vaccination. CDR3 sequence: CSASEDINSPLHF. CDR3 bases: TGCAGTGCTAGCGAGGACATTAATTCACCCCTCCACTTT.